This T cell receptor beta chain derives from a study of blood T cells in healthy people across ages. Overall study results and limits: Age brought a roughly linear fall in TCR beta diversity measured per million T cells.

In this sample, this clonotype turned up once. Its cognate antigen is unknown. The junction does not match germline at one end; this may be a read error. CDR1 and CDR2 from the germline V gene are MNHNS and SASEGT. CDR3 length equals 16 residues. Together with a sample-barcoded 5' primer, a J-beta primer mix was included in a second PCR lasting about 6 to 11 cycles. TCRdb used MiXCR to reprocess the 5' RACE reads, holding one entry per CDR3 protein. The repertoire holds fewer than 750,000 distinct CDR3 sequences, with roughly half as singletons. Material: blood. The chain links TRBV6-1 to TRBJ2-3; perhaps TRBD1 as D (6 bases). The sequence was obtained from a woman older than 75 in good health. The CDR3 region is CASGEWRLQGADTQYF. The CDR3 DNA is TGTGCCAGCGGTGAGTGGAGACTACAGGGCGCAGATACGCAGTATTTT.